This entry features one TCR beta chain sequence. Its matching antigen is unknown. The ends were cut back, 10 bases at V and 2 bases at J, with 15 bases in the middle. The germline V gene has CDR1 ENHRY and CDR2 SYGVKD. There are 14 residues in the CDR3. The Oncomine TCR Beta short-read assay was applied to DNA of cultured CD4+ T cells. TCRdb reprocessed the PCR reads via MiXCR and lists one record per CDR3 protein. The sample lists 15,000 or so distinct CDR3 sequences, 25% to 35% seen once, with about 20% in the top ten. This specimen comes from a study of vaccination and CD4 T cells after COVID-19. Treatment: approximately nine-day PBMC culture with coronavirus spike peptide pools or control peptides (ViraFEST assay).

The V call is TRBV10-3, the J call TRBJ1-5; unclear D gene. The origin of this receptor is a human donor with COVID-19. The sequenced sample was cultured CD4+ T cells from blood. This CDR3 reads CATTGGKGNQPQHF. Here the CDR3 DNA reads TGTGCCACCACGGGAGGGAAAGGCAATCAGCCCCAGCATTTT.